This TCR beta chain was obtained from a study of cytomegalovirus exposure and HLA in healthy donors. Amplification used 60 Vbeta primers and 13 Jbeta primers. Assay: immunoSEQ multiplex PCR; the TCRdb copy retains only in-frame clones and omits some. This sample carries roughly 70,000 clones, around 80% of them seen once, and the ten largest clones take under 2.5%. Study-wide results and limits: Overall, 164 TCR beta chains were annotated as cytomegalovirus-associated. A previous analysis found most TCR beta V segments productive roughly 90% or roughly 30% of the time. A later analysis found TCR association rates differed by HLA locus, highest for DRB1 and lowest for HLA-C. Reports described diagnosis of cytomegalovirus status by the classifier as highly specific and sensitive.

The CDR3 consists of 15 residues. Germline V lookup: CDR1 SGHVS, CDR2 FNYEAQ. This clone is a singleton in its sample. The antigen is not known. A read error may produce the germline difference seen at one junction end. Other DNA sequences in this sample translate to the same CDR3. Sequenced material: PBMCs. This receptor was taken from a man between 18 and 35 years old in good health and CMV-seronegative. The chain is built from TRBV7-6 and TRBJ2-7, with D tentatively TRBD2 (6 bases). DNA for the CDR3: TGCGCCAGCAGCTCCGAGGCGGGGATATACTACGAGCAGTACTTC. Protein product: CASSSEAGIYYEQYF.